This T cell receptor (beta chain) was observed in a study of technical replicates of blood from a few donors. The CDR3 consists of 16 residues. Looked up from germline, CDR1 is SGHTS and CDR2 is YDEGEE. V dropped 1 base and J dropped 2; count of bases not matched to a gene: 6. Repertoires were generated with immunoSEQ multiplex PCR, while TCRdb's copy carries only in-frame clones and drops some. The repertoire holds approximately 95,000 clones, with around 96% as singletons. The sample was T cells isolated from PBMCs. The chain uses TRBV5-8 and TRBJ1-5; 7 positions match TRBD1. The sequence came from a human donor in good health. This chain's CDR3 is CASSLRGGSGNQPQHF. CDR3 nucleotide sequence: TGTGCCAGCAGCTTGAGAGGGGGCTCGGGCAATCAGCCCCAGCATTTT.